These 20 T cell receptor beta chains share one sample of origin, sequenced in a study of cytomegalovirus exposure and HLA in healthy donors. The table came from immunoSEQ multiplex PCR; TCRdb's copy has only in-frame clones and leaves some out. This repertoire shows under 250,000 clones, over 75% found once; its top ten account for about 12%. The sample comprised PBMCs. The receptors were sampled from a man younger than 30 in good health and CMV-seropositive.

V is TRBV5-1 and J is TRBJ2-7; D perhaps matches TRBD1 (6 bases). The CDR3 has 14 residues. Trimming cost V 9 bases and J 6 bases, with 22 bases left between them. Germline lookup yields CDR1 SGHRS and CDR2 YFSETQ. The chain's CDR3 is CATRTGTFPGEQYF. CDR3 DNA: TGCGCCACCAGAACCGGGACATTTCCTGGCGAGCAGTACTTC.

V is TRBV6-5 and J is TRBJ2-7; the D gene is possibly TRBD2 (5 bases). The CDR3 extends over 14 amino acids. Per the germline V gene, CDR1 is MNHEY and CDR2 is SVGAGI. The germline V and J ends were trimmed by 4 bases and 3 bases, with 13 bases remaining between them. The CDR3 protein is CASSLGPGIYEQYF. In DNA form, the CDR3 reads TGTGCCAGCAGTTTGGGCCCCGGGATCTACGAGCAGTACTTC.

This rearrangement joins TRBV5-1 to TRBJ2-5; D gene unclear. CDR3 length equals 14 residues. With 1 base removed from V and 2 bases from J, the gap between germline ends came to 9 bases. The germline CDR1 and CDR2 sequences are SGHRS and YFSETQ. The DNA for the CDR3 is TGCGCCAGCAGCTTGAACAGCCTGCAAGAGACCCAGTACTTC. This translates into CASSLNSLQETQYF.

V is TRBV7-8 and J is TRBJ1-1, with D unclear. The CDR3 is 13 residues long. V lost 5 bases and J 4 bases, leaving 11 bases between the germline ends. CDR1 SGHVS and CDR2 FQNEAQ come from the germline V gene. The CDR3 DNA is TGTGCCAGCAGCCTCCCCTTTAGCACTGAAGCTTTCTTT. Its protein is CASSLPFSTEAFF.

The rearrangement joins TRBV27 to TRBJ2-7; no definite D call. The germline gives CDR1 MNHEY, CDR2 SMNVEV (reference sequence). Trimming cost V 2 bases and J 7 bases, with 15 bases left between them. The CDR3 runs 14 residues. Here the CDR3 DNA reads TGTGCCAGCAGTTTACGGCTAGGCGTTCGGGAGCAGTACTTC. It translates to CASSLRLGVREQYF.

The gene calls are TRBV19 and TRBJ1-2; D remains unclear. This CDR3 has 14 residues. Trimming removed 3 bases at V and 6 bases at J, with 14 bases between. The germline CDR1 and CDR2 sequences are LNHDA and SQIVND (reference sequence). The CDR3: CASSIGSGVHGYTF. DNA of the CDR3: TGTGCCAGTAGTATCGGTTCCGGGGTTCATGGCTACACCTTC.

V usage is TRBV30 and J usage is TRBJ2-7; maybe TRBD2 (5 bases). The germline CDR1 and CDR2 sequences are GTSNPN and SVGIG (reference sequence). Trimming removed 4 bases at V and 2 bases at J, with 12 bases between. This CDR3 has 13 residues. CDR3 loop: CAWTPDLTYEQYF. Written as DNA, the CDR3 is TGTGCCTGGACCCCGGACTTAACCTACGAGCAGTACTTC.

CDR3 loop: CASSLRTRGRPANTEAFF. The DNA for the CDR3 is TGTGCCAGCAGCCTGAGAACCCGGGGCAGGCCTGCGAACACTGAAGCTTTCTTT. This chain connects TRBV27 to TRBJ1-1, with D possibly matching TRBD1 (5 bases). Germline CDR1 is MNHEY and CDR2 is SMNVEV (reference sequence). Trimming took 6 bases from V and 1 from J, leaving 24 bases between them. This CDR3 comprises 18 residues.

CDR3 DNA sequence: TGCAGCGCAGGGACAGGGGTCTACGAGCAGTACTTC. Protein product: CSAGTGVYEQYF. This chain uses TRBV29-1 with TRBJ2-7; TRBD1 aligns across 10 bases. CDR1 is SQVTM and CDR2 is ANQGSEA in the germline V gene. The CDR3 consists of 12 residues. V lost 7 bases, J lost 3 bases, and 3 bases stayed unmatched.

The chain links TRBV11-2 to TRBJ2-7, with D tentatively TRBD2 (6 bases). V lost 5 bases to trimming and J lost 0 bases, with 11 bases between them. Germline lookup yields CDR1 SGHAT and CDR2 FQNNGV. The CDR3 is made up of 14 amino acids. CDR3 nucleotides: TGTGCCAGCAGCCCAAGCGGGCTCTCCTACGAGCAGTACTTC. Translation gives CASSPSGLSYEQYF.

This clone was observed a few times. V gene TRBV29-1 combines with J gene TRBJ2-1, with TRBD1 identical over 10 bases. The V gene's germline CDR1 is SQVTM and CDR2 ANQGSEA. V dropped 7 bases and J dropped 4; count of bases not matched to a gene: 10. This CDR3 is built from 15 residues. The CDR3 spells CSAERRDRGYNEQFF. The CDR3 nucleotides are TGCAGCGCAGAACGCCGGGACAGGGGATACAATGAGCAGTTCTTC.

This chain connects TRBV4-3 to TRBJ2-5; D possibly corresponds to TRBD1 (6 bases). V gave up 0 bases and J gave up 6 bases, with 17 bases separating them. The CDR3 extends over 16 amino acids. Germline values: CDR1 LGHNA, CDR2 YSLEER. CDR3 coding DNA: TGCGCCAGCAGCCAAGATTGGAGGCAGGGGCTACAGACCCAGTACTTC. This sequence encodes CASSQDWRQGLQTQYF.

V usage is TRBV12-5 and J usage is TRBJ2-1, with 8 bases that match TRBD2. CDR3 length equals 17 residues. Trimming removed 1 base from V and 4 bases from J; junction bases left unmatched: 9. CDR1 LGHNT and CDR2 FRNRAP come from the germline V gene. CDR3 nucleotides: TGTGCTAGTGGTTTGGCCCCGGTAGCGGGAACATACAATGAGCAGTTCTTC. Its protein is CASGLAPVAGTYNEQFF.

The rearrangement uses TRBV2 and TRBJ2-7; D remains ambiguous. The germline V gene has CDR1 SNHLY and CDR2 FYNNEI. Trimming took 0 bases from V and 2 from J, leaving 11 bases between them. This CDR3 has 15 amino acids. DNA of the CDR3: TGTGCCAGCAGTGAAGCGCCTGACTTCCCCTACGAGCAGTACTTC. Translation gives CASSEAPDFPYEQYF.

V and J are TRBV5-4 and TRBJ2-3; 7 bases are shared with TRBD1. Looked up from germline, CDR1 is SGHNT and CDR2 is YYREEE (reference sequence). CDR3 size: 15 residues. Germline trimming cut 2 bases from V and 2 bases from J; bases unmatched to any gene: 5. CDR3 nucleotides: TGTGCCAGCAGCTTACAGGGGCCTCTCACAGATACGCAGTATTTT. It is translated as CASSLQGPLTDTQYF.

The chain links TRBV6-1 to TRBJ1-1; D unclear. Trimming took 6 bases from V and 0 from J, leaving 8 bases between them. This CDR3 has 13 residues. Germline V gene sequence: CDR1 MNHNS, CDR2 SASEGT. CDR3 nucleotides: TGTGCCAGCAGCGCGACACTGAACACTGAAGCTTTCTTT. This gives the protein CASSATLNTEAFF.

The chain links TRBV2 to TRBJ2-1, with 7 bases aligning to TRBD2. From germline, CDR1 is SNHLY and CDR2 FYNNEI. The junction had 7 bases not matched to a gene; V was cut back by 2 bases and J by 12 bases. There are 13 residues in the CDR3. CDR3 sequence reads: CASSEYGEGLQFF. The CDR3 DNA sequence: TGTGCCAGCAGTGAATATGGGGAGGGGTTGCAGTTCTTC.

The chain recombines TRBV5-1 with TRBJ1-4; D not resolved. The CDR3 length is 16 residues. The germline gives CDR1 SGHRS, CDR2 YFSETQ. V lost 0 bases, J lost 3 bases, and 12 bases lay in between. The DNA of the CDR3 is TGCGCCAGCAGCTTGGGGGTTGGAGGAGCTAATGAAAAACTGTTTTTT. Its protein product is CASSLGVGGANEKLFF.

The rearrangement links TRBV5-4 to TRBJ1-2, with unresolved D. The germline CDR1 and CDR2 sequences are SGHNT and YYREEE (reference sequence). The CDR3 runs 14 residues. Trimming took off 3 bases at V and 4 bases at J, with 13 bases between the two ends. Written as DNA, the CDR3 is TGTGCCAGCAGCTCCGATAAGACTGCCTATGGCTACACCTTC. Protein sequence: CASSSDKTAYGYTF.

The chain has TRBV6-6 and TRBJ2-1, with D perhaps TRBD1 or TRBD2 (6 bases each). The CDR3 covers 12 residues. Looked up from germline, CDR1 is MNHNY and CDR2 is SVGAGI (reference sequence). The V gene lost 7 bases and the J gene lost 10 bases, with 14 bases spanning the gap. This CDR3 reads CASTLIGGEQFF. The CDR3 nucleotides read TGTGCCAGCACCCTAATAGGGGGGGAGCAGTTCTTC.